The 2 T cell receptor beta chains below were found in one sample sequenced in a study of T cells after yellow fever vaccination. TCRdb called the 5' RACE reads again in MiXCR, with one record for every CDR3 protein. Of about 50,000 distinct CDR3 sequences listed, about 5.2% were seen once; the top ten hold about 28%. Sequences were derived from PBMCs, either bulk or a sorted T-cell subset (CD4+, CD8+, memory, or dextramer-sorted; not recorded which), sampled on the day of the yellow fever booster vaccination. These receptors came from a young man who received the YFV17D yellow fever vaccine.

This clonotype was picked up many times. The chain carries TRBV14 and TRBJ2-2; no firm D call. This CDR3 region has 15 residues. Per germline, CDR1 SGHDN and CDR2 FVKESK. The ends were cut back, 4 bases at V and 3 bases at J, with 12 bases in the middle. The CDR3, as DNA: TGTGCCAGCAGCCTAAGTCGAGTTTACACCGGGGAGCTGTTTTTT. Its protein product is CASSLSRVYTGELFF.

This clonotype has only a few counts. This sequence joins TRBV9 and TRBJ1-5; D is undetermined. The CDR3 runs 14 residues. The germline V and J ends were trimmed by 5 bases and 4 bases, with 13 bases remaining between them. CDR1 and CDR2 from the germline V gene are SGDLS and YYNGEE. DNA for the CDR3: TGTGCCAGCAGTCCTGATCCGGGGAATCAGCCCCAGCATTTT. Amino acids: CASSPDPGNQPQHF.